The 6 T cell receptor beta chains given below trace back to one sample, sequenced in a study of T cell changes during pregnancy in multiple sclerosis (dated by TCRdb to the late 2010s). Libraries were prepared through the immunoSEQ multiplex PCR assay. In TCRdb, the immuneACCESS table is reduced to in-frame sequences with V and J assigned. These tables do not hold every clone; where another copy was compared, an unresolved V gene accounts for under half, and the others remain unexplained. The table for this sample lists approximately 97,000 clones; 90% of them were counted only once. Roughly 0.77% of the sample lies in the top ten. The sequences come from peripheral blood, collected in the second trimester of pregnancy. These receptors came from a female donor in good health, enrolled as a control in a pregnancy study.

This chain connects TRBV19 to TRBJ2-7, with D perhaps matching TRBD1 (6 bases). Germline V gives CDR1 LNHDA, CDR2 SQIVND (reference sequence). The CDR3 sequence is 13 residues long. The germline V and J ends were trimmed by 2 bases and 9 bases, with 14 bases remaining between them. CDR3 bases: TGTGCCAGTAGTATATCCATACAGGGTCGGCAGTACTTC. Translated, it gives CASSISIQGRQYF. The full variable domain, with the rest looked up from reference TRBV19 and TRBJ2-7, is DGGITQSPKYLFRKEGQNVTLSCEQNLNHDAMYWYRQDPGQGLRLIYYSQIVNDFQKGDIAEGYSVSREKKESFPLTVTSAQKNPTAFYLCASSISIQGRQYFGPGTRLTVT.

The V call is TRBV10-3, the J call TRBJ1-1; TRBD1 is a possible D gene (6 bases). V lost 2 bases to trimming and J lost 0 bases, with 10 bases between them. The CDR3 has 15 residues. The germline V gene encodes CDR1 ENHRY and CDR2 SYGVKD. CDR3: CAISEDRQVNTEAFF. Here the CDR3 DNA reads TGTGCCATCAGTGAGGATCGACAGGTGAACACTGAAGCTTTCTTT.

This rearrangement joins TRBV6-5 to TRBJ1-4; 8 nucleotides line up with TRBD1. This CDR3 is 15 amino acids long. With V trimmed by 2 bases and J by 8 bases, 7 bases remained unmatched. Germline assignment: CDR1 MNHEY and CDR2 SVGAGI. CDR3 sequence reads: CASSYRGQGREKLFF. In nucleotides, the CDR3 is TGTGCCAGCAGTTACCGCGGACAGGGCCGGGAAAAACTGTTTTTT.

The V and J genes are TRBV9 and TRBJ2-5; 8 nucleotides match TRBD1. J gave up 2 bases and V 4 bases, and 4 bases lay outside the gene matches. The CDR3 runs to 14 residues. The germline CDR1 and CDR2 sequences are SGDLS and YYNGEE. The chain's CDR3 is CASSSGQGQETQYF. CDR3 DNA sequence: TGTGCCAGCAGCTCCGGACAGGGACAAGAGACCCAGTACTTC.

The chain uses TRBV7-2 and TRBJ2-7, with a tentative D call TRBD2 (6 bases). The germline V gene encodes CDR1 SGHTA and CDR2 FQGNSA. V lost 5 bases and J lost 0, with 14 bases in between. This CDR3 is built from 15 residues. The DNA of the CDR3 is TGTGCCAGCAGCGCCTCTAGCGTCAGCTCCTACGAGCAGTACTTC. This codes for CASSASSVSSYEQYF.

The V call is TRBV7-9, the J call TRBJ2-4; D is perhaps TRBD2 (5 bases). V lost 5 bases and J 8 bases, leaving 16 bases between the germline ends. Germline loops: CDR1 SEHNR, CDR2 FQNEAQ (reference sequence). This CDR3 region has 14 residues. This chain's CDR3 is CASSQTTVGDIQYF. The CDR3 coding sequence is TGTGCCAGCAGCCAGACCACAGTCGGGGACATTCAGTACTTC.